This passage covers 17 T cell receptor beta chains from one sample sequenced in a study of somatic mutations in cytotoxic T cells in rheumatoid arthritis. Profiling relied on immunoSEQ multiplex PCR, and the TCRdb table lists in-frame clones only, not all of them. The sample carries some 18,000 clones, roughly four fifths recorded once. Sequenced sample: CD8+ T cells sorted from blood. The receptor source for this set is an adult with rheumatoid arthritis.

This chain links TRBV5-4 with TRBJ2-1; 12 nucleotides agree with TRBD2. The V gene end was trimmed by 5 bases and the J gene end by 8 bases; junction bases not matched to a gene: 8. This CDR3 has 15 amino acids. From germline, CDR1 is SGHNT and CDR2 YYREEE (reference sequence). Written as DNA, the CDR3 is TGTGCCAGCAGTCACCGACTAGCGGGAGCCGATGAGCAGTTCTTC. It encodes CASSHRLAGADEQFF.

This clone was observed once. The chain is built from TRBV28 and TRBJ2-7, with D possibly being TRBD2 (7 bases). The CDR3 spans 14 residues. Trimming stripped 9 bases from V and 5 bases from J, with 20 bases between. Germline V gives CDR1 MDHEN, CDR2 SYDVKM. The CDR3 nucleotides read TGTGCCAGTGCAAGCGGGACATCTCTCGACGAGCAGTACTTC. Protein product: CASASGTSLDEQYF.

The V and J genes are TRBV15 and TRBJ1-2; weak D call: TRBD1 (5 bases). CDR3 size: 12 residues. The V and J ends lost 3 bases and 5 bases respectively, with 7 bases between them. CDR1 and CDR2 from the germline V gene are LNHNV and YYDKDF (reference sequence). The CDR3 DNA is TGTGCCACCAGCAGGGACATTTATGGCTACACCTTC. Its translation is CATSRDIYGYTF.

CDR3 sequence (DNA): TGTGCCAGTAGTATAGGGCAGGGAGGGGATACGCAGTATTTT. Translating it yields CASSIGQGGDTQYF. This chain links TRBV19 with TRBJ2-3; TRBD2 aligns across 7 bases. The CDR3 consists of 14 residues. V shed 1 base and J 6 bases; nucleotides not matched to a gene: 4. In germline, CDR1 is LNHDA, CDR2 SQIVND (reference sequence).

CDR3 DNA sequence: TGTGCCAGCAGTTTTGAAGAAGGAAACACCATATATTTT. Encoded protein: CASSFEEGNTIYF. The chain is built from TRBV6-5 and TRBJ1-3; D is unclear. Trimming took 4 bases from V and 4 from J, leaving 8 bases between them. The V gene's germline CDR1 is MNHEY and CDR2 SVGAGI. This CDR3 spans 13 amino acids.

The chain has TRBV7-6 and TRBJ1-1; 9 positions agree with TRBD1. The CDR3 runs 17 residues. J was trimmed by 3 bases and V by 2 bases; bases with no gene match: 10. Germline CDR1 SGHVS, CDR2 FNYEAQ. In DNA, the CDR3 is TGTGCCAGCAGCTTACAGAGCGGGGACAGGGTCCACACTGAAGCTTTCTTT. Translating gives CASSLQSGDRVHTEAFF.

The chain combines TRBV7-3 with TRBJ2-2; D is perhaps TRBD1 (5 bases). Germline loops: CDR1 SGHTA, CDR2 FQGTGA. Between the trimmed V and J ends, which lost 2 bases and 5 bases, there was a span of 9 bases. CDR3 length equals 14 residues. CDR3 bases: TGTGCCAGCAGCTTATGGGGCCAAACCGGGGAGCTGTTTTTT. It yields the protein CASSLWGQTGELFF.

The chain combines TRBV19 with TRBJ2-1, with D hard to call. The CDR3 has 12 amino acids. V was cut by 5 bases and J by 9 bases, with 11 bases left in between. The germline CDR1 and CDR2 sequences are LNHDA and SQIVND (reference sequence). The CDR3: CASSPVPPEQFF. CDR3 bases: TGTGCCAGTAGTCCCGTACCGCCTGAGCAGTTCTTC.

The CDR3 bases are TGTGCCAGCAGCTTGAAGGGCGGGTCATACTACAATGAGCAGTTCTTC. Residues: CASSLKGGSYYNEQFF. V and J are TRBV11-3 and TRBJ2-1, with D perhaps TRBD2 (5 bases). The germline V gene encodes CDR1 SGHNT and CDR2 YENEEA. Trimming removed 3 bases at V and 3 bases at J, with 15 bases between. CDR3 length: 16 amino acids.

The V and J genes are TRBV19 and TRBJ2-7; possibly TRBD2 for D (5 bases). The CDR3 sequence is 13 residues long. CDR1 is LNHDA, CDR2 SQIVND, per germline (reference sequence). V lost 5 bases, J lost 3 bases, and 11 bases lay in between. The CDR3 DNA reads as TGTGCCAGTAGTGGAGGTATGAGCTACGAGCAGTACTTC. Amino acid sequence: CASSGGMSYEQYF.

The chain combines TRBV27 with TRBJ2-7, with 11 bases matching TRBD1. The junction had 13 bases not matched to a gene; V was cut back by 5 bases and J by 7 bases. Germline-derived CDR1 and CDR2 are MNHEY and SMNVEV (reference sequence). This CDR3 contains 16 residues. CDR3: CASSPPGGQGGAEQYF. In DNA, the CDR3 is TGTGCCAGCAGTCCCCCGGGGGGACAGGGGGGGGCAGAGCAGTACTTC.

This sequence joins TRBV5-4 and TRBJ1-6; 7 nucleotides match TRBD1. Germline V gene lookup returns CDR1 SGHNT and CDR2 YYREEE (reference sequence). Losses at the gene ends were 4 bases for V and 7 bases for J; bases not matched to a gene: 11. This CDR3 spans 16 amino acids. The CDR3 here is CASSSGTEGYNSPLHF. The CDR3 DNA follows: TGTGCCAGCAGCAGCGGGACAGAGGGATACAATTCACCCCTCCACTTT.

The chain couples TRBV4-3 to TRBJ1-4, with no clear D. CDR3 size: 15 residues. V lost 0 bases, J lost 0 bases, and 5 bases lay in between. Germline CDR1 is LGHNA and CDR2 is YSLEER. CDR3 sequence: CASSQEGTTNEKLFF. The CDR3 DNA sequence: TGCGCCAGCAGCCAAGAAGGAACAACTAATGAAAAACTGTTTTTT.

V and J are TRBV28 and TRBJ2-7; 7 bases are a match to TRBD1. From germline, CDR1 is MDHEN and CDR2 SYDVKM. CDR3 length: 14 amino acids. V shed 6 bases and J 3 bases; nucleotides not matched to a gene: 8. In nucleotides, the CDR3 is TGTGCCAGCAGGACCGGGACAGACCTCTACGAGCAGTACTTC. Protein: CASRTGTDLYEQYF.

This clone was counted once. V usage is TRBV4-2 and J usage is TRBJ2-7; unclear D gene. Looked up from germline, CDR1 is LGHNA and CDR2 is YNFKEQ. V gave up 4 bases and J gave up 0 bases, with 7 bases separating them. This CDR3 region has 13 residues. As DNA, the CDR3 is TGTGCCAGCAGCCCCCCGAGCTCCTACGAGCAGTACTTC. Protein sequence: CASSPPSSYEQYF.

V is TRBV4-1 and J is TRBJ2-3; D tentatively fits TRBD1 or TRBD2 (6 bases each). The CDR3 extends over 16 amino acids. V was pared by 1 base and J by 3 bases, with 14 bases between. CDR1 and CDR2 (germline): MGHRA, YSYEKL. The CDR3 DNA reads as TGCGCCAGCAGCCAAGGATTGACAGGAGGGACAGATACGCAGTATTTT. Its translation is CASSQGLTGGTDTQYF.

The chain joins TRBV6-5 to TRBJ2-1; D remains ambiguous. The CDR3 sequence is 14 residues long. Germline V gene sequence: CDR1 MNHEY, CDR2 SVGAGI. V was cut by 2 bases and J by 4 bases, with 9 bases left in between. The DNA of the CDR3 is TGTGCCAGCAGTTACCGGCAGGCTTACAATGAGCAGTTCTTC. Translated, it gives CASSYRQAYNEQFF.